The 21 T cell receptor beta chains reported below all come from one sample, sequenced in a study of shared T cell receptors in the human thymus. Repertoires were generated with immunoSEQ multiplex PCR, while TCRdb's copy carries only in-frame clones and drops some. This table has hundreds of thousands of clones, more than 75% appearing once. The same sample was also studied in work on human thymus T cells.

The specimen was thymocytes. All receptors derive from a boy in the first two years of life with a congenital heart defect.

The gene calls are TRBV5-4 and TRBJ2-1, with D maybe TRBD1 (5 bases). CDR1 and CDR2 (germline): SGHNT, YYREEE (reference sequence). V shed 7 bases and J shed 2 bases, with 13 bases lying between them. CDR3 length equals 14 residues. CDR3 loop: CASSTPGTYNEQFF. The CDR3 coding sequence is TGTGCCAGCTCGACCCCAGGGACCTACAATGAGCAGTTCTTC. The whole variable domain, filled in from reference TRBV5-4 and TRBJ2-1, reads ETGVTQSPTHLIKTRGQQVTLRCSSQSGHNTVSWYQQALGQGPQFIFQYYREEENGRGNFPPRFSGLQFPNYSSELNVNALELDDSALYLCASSTPGTYNEQFFGPGTRLTVL.

This clone came up a few times. In DNA form, the CDR3 reads TGTGCCAGCAGCCCGGGGAGGCCCAGGGATGACAATGAGCAGTTCTTC. Amino acid sequence: CASSPGRPRDDNEQFF. The V gene is TRBV11-1, the J gene TRBJ2-1; a weak D match, TRBD2 (6 bases). The CDR3 consists of 16 residues. Trimming pared 5 bases from V and 5 bases from J, leaving 19 bases between. Germline V gene data show CDR1 as SGHAT and CDR2 as FQDESV (reference sequence).

The V call is TRBV7-8, the J call TRBJ1-5; D is unresolved. The CDR3 sequence is 15 residues long. The V gene lost 7 bases and the J gene lost 1 base, with 14 bases spanning the gap. In germline, CDR1 is SGHVS, CDR2 FQNEAQ. The CDR3 sequence is CASTKAGISNQPQHF. The CDR3 DNA reads as TGTGCCAGCACCAAGGCGGGGATAAGCAATCAGCCCCAGCATTTT. The entire variable domain, with the rest obtained from reference TRBV7-8 and TRBJ1-5, is as follows: GAGVSQSPRYKVAKRGQDVALRCDPISGHVSLFWYQQALGQGPEFLTYFQNEAQLDKSGLPSDRFFAERPEGSVSTLKIQRTQQEDSAVYLCASTKAGISNQPQHFGDGTRLSIL.

The chain links TRBV7-2 to TRBJ1-2; tentatively, D is TRBD1 (6 bases). Germline CDR1 is SGHTA and CDR2 is FQGNSA. V was pared by 2 bases and J by 6 bases, with 13 bases between. The CDR3 is 14 residues long. The CDR3: CASSLSRGADGYTF. As DNA, the CDR3 is TGTGCCAGCAGCTTATCGCGGGGGGCGGATGGCTACACCTTC.

The chain couples TRBV4-3 to TRBJ2-5; D is uncertain. The CDR3 length is 14 residues. The V gene lost 4 bases and the J gene lost 5 bases, with 14 bases spanning the gap. Germline V gene data show CDR1 as LGHNA and CDR2 as YSLEER. The CDR3 DNA reads TGCGCCAGCAGCCCCCGTCCGGGTCTTGAGACCCAGTACTTC. Its protein product is CASSPRPGLETQYF.

The chain is built from TRBV6-1 and TRBJ2-7; 8 nucleotides align to TRBD1. The CDR3 totals 15 residues. Germline V gives CDR1 MNHNS, CDR2 SASEGT. The ends lost 4 bases at V and 3 bases at J; junction bases unmatched: 8. The CDR3 sequence: CASSGIQGDCYEQYF. The CDR3 DNA follows: TGTGCCAGCAGTGGAATACAGGGGGATTGCTACGAGCAGTACTTC.

The chain couples TRBV28 to TRBJ2-5; TRBD2 agrees at 10 bases. Germline-derived CDR1 and CDR2 are MDHEN and SYDVKM. V shed 5 bases and J 3 bases; nucleotides not matched to a gene: 6. The CDR3 runs to 15 residues. The DNA of the CDR3 is TGTGCCAGCAGTACCGGGCTAGCGGGAGAAGAGACCCAGTACTTC. This encodes CASSTGLAGEETQYF.

The chain is built from TRBV21-1 and TRBJ2-1; TRBD2 reflects the table's D call only, with no check against the DNA. TRBV21-1 constitutes a pseudogene. CDR3 size: 19 residues. CDR3 region: CASSKADQTSGPQNNEQFF. DNA of the CDR3: TGTGCCAGCAGCAAAGCGGACCAGACTAGCGGGCCGCAGAACAATGAGCAGTTCTTC.

V gene TRBV28 combines with J gene TRBJ2-7; TRBD2 aligns across 7 bases. The CDR3 runs 16 residues. V lost 8 bases, J lost 4 bases, and 17 bases stayed unmatched. The V gene's germline CDR1 is MDHEN and CDR2 SYDVKM. CDR3 sequence reads: CASGHRSGGWIYEQYF. The CDR3 region has the DNA TGTGCCAGCGGGCACAGATCGGGAGGTTGGATATACGAGCAGTACTTC.

This chain connects TRBV4-1 to TRBJ2-3; TRBD2 matches at 8 bases. The germline V gene encodes CDR1 MGHRA and CDR2 YSYEKL. V shed 0 bases and J 6 bases; nucleotides not matched to a gene: 8. This CDR3 has 16 residues. Written as DNA, the CDR3 is TGCGCCAGCAGCCAAGATCCCCAGCGGGAGACGGATACGCAGTATTTT. As protein: CASSQDPQRETDTQYF.

The chain joins TRBV4-3 to TRBJ1-2, with 9 bases matching TRBD1. Germline V gene data show CDR1 as LGHNA and CDR2 as YSLEER. The junction had 3 bases not matched to a gene; V was cut back by 2 bases and J by 5 bases. The length of the CDR3 is 14 residues. The CDR3 DNA reads as TGCGCCAGCAGCCAAACCGGGACAGGGTATGGCTACACCTTC. The encoded protein is CASSQTGTGYGYTF.

This chain connects TRBV27 to TRBJ2-7; the match to TRBD2 covers 8 bases. V was clipped by 3 bases and J by 2 bases; unmatched bases: 6. The length of the CDR3 is 15 residues. Per germline, CDR1 MNHEY and CDR2 SMNVEV (reference sequence). This CDR3 is CASSFKTSATYEQYF. The DNA of the CDR3 is TGTGCCAGCAGTTTCAAGACTAGCGCTACCTACGAGCAGTACTTC.

V and J are TRBV30 and TRBJ2-7; maybe TRBD2 (5 bases). V was shortened by 0 bases and J by 0 bases, with 9 bases between the two germline ends. The CDR3 is 14 amino acids. CDR1 is GTSNPN, CDR2 SVGIG, per germline (reference sequence). CDR3 amino acids: CAWSVRDYSYEQYF. The DNA for the CDR3 is TGTGCCTGGAGTGTACGAGACTACTCCTACGAGCAGTACTTC.

This chain connects TRBV19 to TRBJ2-7, with D perhaps matching TRBD2 (5 bases). V was trimmed by 5 bases and J by 5 bases, leaving 16 bases between them. This CDR3 comprises 14 residues. In germline, CDR1 is LNHDA, CDR2 SQIVND (reference sequence). The CDR3 region is CASSDLEADDEQYF. The DNA for the CDR3 is TGTGCCAGTAGTGACCTGGAGGCAGACGACGAGCAGTACTTC.

This chain links TRBV5-8 with TRBJ1-2; D perhaps matches TRBD1 (5 bases). Looked up from germline, CDR1 is SGHTS and CDR2 is YDEGEE. CDR3 length equals 15 residues. The V end was cut by 4 bases, the J end by 7 bases, with 20 bases between. The CDR3 nucleotides are TGTGCCAGCAGCGCTACTCCAGGGTCACGTTCTGGCTACACCTTC. The encoded protein is CASSATPGSRSGYTF.

The CDR3, as DNA: TGTGCCAGCAGCGTTGAGCCGGGGCGGGAGGGAAATACGCAGTATTTT. Protein product: CASSVEPGREGNTQYF. J is TRBJ2-3 and V is TRBV9; 9 bases line up with TRBD2. This CDR3 has 16 residues. Germline values: CDR1 SGDLS, CDR2 YYNGEE. J lost 7 bases, V lost 2 bases, and 11 bases had no gene match.

This chain's CDR3 is CASSEYRPEGINEKLFF. The CDR3 nucleotides read TGTGCCAGCAGTGAATACCGCCCTGAGGGTATTAATGAAAAACTGTTTTTT. The chain recombines TRBV25-1 with TRBJ1-4; D is unclear. Germline-derived CDR1 and CDR2 are MGHDK and SYGVNS. V was shortened by 0 bases and J by 4 bases, with 15 bases between the two germline ends. CDR3 length equals 17 residues.

The CDR3 protein is CASSLVSGLETQYF. CDR3 nucleotide sequence: TGTGCCAGCAGCTTAGTCTCGGGTCTAGAGACCCAGTACTTC. The V call is TRBV11-2, the J call TRBJ2-5; D uncertain. In germline, CDR1 is SGHAT, CDR2 FQNNGV. V dropped 1 base and J dropped 4 bases, with 10 bases sitting between them. The CDR3 is 14 residues long. Looking up the rest from reference TRBV11-2 and TRBJ2-5 gives the full variable domain: EAGVAQSPRYKIIEKRQSVAFWCNPISGHATLYWYQQILGQGPKLLIQFQNNGVVDDSQLPKDRFSAERLKGVDSTLKIQPAKLEDSAVYLCASSLVSGLETQYFGPGTRLLVL.

CDR3 nucleotide sequence: TGTGCCACCAGCAGAGGGGAGGCAGCGTCTCCCTACGAGCAGTACTTC. Protein sequence: CATSRGEAASPYEQYF. The genes are TRBV15 and TRBJ2-5, with D possibly TRBD2 on 6 matching bases. The end of the DNA aligns better with TRBJ2-7, so the J call may be wrong. This CDR3 has 16 amino acids. CDR1 is LNHNV and CDR2 is YYDKDF in the germline V gene (reference sequence).

J is TRBJ2-7 and V is TRBV6-6; D is uncertain. V was clipped by 0 bases and J by 2 bases, with 8 bases between them. The CDR3 is 14 amino acids. The germline gives CDR1 MNHNY, CDR2 SVGAGI (reference sequence). DNA of the CDR3: TGTGCCAGCAGTTACTCGTTGGCAGCCTACGAGCAGTACTTC. It codes for CASSYSLAAYEQYF.

This clone showed up just once. J is TRBJ2-3 and V is TRBV10-1; 11 nucleotides align to TRBD2. Germline CDR1 and CDR2: WNHNN and SYGVQD (reference sequence). The CDR3 has 16 residues. Trimming removed 4 bases from V and 4 bases from J; junction bases left unmatched: 7. Written as DNA, the CDR3 is TGCGCCAGCAGTGCGACTAGCGGGAATCCCCCAGATACGCAGTATTTT. It specifies CASSATSGNPPDTQYF.